Described below is a single TCR beta chain sequence and its context. This sample is drawn from a study of shared clonotypes between healthy human individuals. CD45RA-negative memory and CD45RA+ naive subsets were split from the CD4+ cells. At the deep level, the assay was run. Libraries were prepared by immunoSEQ multiplex PCR; TCRdb keeps only in-frame clonotypes and omits some of them. The profile shows 950,000 to 1,100,000 clones, roughly 70% of them singletons. The germline V and J ends were trimmed by 0 bases and 4 bases, with 8 bases remaining between them. The CDR3 is made up of 14 amino acids. CDR1 is SGHRS, CDR2 YFSETQ, per germline.

V is TRBV5-1 and J is TRBJ2-1; D call uncertain. The TCR sequence derives from a man aged 18 to 30 in good health. The sequencing input was memory CD4+ T cells sorted from blood. The subset denotes: CD45RA-negative fraction. DNA of the CDR3: TGCGCCAGCAGCTTGGGCGTAGGGTACAATGAGCAGTTCTTC. Its protein is CASSLGVGYNEQFF.